This T cell receptor beta chain is drawn from a study of OX40 agonist ivuxolimab in advanced cancers. Turning to the study itself: Hepatocellular carcinoma, melanoma, renal cell or head and neck cancer was diagnosed in the dose-escalation patients.

Assay: immunoSEQ multiplex PCR; the TCRdb copy retains only in-frame clones and omits some. The sample records tens of thousands of clones, about 94% being singletons. Germline V gives CDR1 MNHEY, CDR2 SMNVEV (reference sequence). Trimming took off 5 bases at V and 6 bases at J, with 19 bases between the two ends. This CDR3 is built from 16 residues. This chain uses TRBV27 with TRBJ1-4; D not certain. This specimen consisted of CD4+ or CD8+ T cells sorted from blood, obtained in a trial of the OX40 agonist ivuxolimab. This sequence originates from an adult with an advanced solid tumor such as melanoma, head and neck, liver or kidney cancer. The CDR3 reads CASSPLSRQLDEKLFF. The CDR3 DNA sequence: TGTGCCAGCAGTCCCCTCTCCCGCCAGTTAGATGAAAAACTGTTTTTT. The full variable domain, rest sourced from reference TRBV27 and TRBJ1-4, is EAQVTQNPRYLITVTGKKLTVTCSQNMNHEYMSWYRQDPGLGLRQIYYSMNVEVTDKGDVPEGYKVSRKEKRNFPLILESPSPNQTSLYFCASSPLSRQLDEKLFFGSGTQLSVL.